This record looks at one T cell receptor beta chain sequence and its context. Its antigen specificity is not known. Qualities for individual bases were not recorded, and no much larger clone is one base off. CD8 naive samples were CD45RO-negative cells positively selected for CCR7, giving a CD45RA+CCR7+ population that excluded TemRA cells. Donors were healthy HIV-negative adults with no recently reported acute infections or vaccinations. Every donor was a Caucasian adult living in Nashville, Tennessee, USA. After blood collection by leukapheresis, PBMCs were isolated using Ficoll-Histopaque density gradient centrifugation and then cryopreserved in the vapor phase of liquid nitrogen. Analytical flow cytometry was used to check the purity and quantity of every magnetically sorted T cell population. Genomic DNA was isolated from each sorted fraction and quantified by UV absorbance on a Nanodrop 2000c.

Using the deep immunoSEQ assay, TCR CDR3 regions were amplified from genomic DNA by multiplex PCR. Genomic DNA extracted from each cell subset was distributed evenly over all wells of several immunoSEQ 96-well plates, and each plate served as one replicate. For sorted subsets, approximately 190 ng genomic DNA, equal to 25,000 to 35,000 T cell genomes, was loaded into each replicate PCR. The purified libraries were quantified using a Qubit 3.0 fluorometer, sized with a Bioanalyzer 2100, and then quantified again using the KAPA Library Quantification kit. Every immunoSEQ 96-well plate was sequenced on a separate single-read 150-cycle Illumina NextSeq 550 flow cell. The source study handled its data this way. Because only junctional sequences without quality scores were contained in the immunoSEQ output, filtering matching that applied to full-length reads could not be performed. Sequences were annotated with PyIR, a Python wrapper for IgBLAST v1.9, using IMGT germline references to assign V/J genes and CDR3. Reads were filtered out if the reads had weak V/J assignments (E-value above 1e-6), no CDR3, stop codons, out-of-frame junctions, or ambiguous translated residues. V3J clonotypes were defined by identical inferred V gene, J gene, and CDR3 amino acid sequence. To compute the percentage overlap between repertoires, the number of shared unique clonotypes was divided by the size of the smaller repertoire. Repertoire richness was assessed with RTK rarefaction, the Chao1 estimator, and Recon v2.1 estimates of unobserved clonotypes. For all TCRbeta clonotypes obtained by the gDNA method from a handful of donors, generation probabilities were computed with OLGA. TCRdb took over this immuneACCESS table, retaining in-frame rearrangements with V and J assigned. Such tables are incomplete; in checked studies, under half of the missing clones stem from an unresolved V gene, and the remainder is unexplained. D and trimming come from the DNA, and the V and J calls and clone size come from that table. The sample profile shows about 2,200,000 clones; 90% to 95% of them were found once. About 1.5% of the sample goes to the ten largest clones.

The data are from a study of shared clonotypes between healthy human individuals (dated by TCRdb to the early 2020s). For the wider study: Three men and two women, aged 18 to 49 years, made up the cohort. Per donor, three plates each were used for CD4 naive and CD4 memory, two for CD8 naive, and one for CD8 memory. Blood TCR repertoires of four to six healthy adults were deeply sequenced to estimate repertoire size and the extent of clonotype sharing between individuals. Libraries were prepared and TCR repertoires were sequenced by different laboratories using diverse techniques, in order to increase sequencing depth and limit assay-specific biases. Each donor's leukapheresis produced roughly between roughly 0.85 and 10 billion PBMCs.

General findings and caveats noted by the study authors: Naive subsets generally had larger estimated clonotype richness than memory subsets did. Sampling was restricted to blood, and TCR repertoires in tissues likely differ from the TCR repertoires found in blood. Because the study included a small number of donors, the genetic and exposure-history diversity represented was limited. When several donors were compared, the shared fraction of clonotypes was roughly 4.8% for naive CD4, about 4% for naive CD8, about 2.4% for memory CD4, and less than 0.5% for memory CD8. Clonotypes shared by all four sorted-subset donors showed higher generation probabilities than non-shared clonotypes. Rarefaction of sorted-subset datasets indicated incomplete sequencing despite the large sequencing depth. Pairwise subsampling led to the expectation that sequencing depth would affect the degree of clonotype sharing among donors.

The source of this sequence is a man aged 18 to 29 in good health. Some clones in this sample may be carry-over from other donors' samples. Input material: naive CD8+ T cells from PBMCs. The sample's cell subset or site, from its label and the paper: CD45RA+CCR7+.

The nucleotides are TGTGCCAGCATCAAGGCGGCAGACCGCGATGGCTACACCTTC. Protein translation: CASIKAADRDGYTF. The chain is made from TRBV9 and TRBJ1-2, with the D gene not clear enough to name. The CDR3 measures 14 amino acids from cysteine to phenylalanine. The DNA shown is the 42-base CDR3, in frame from base 1. The germline V gene yields SGDLS for CDR1 and YYNGEE for CDR2. V sheds 6 bases and J sheds 6 bases, leaving 18 bases between their ends.